The clone carrying this T cell receptor (beta chain) occurred a few times. The data derive from a study of esophageal squamous cell carcinoma under preoperative chemotherapy. There are 14 residues in the CDR3. Germline assignment: CDR1 MNHEY and CDR2 SVGEGT. The V and J ends lost 8 bases and 2 bases, in that order; junction bases with no gene match: 9. TCRdb reprocessed the PCR reads with MiXCR, giving one entry per CDR3 protein. The top ten clones hold 23% of a sample with around 34,000 distinct CDR3 sequences, around 50% of them seen once. Stated time point: after preoperative PTX-NDP chemotherapy. This material was collected from a patient given preoperative chemotherapy. The chain uses TRBV6-2 or TRBV6-3 and TRBJ2-7, with TRBD2 matching 7 bases. This receptor was identified in a human donor with esophageal squamous cell carcinoma. The donor label of this sample is uncertain. The CDR3 loop reads CASQAGGTTYEQYF. In nucleotides, the CDR3 is TGTGCCAGCCAGGCCGGCGGGACTACCTACGAGCAGTACTTC.